A single sample is the source of the 8 T cell receptor beta chains below, sequenced in a study of blood T cell repertoires in COVID-19. TCRdb keeps only in-frame clones here, not all; method: immunoSEQ multiplex PCR. The sample contains approximately 230,000 clones, 87% of which appear only once. The sample taken for sequencing was peripheral blood. Receptors were obtained from a man between 18 and 35 years old with active or convalescent COVID-19.

The table lists this clone with a few counts. V usage is TRBV28 and J usage is TRBJ1-2; D remains ambiguous. The CDR3 sequence is 14 residues long. The ends were cut back, 5 bases at V and 7 bases at J, with 17 bases in the middle. Germline CDR1 and CDR2: MDHEN and SYDVKM. CDR3 in amino acids: CASSLPTAPGGYTF. As DNA, the CDR3 is TGTGCCAGCAGTCTTCCGACTGCGCCGGGTGGCTACACCTTC.

This sequence joins TRBV13 and TRBJ2-1, with D perhaps matching TRBD1 (6 bases). Per germline, CDR1 PRHDT and CDR2 FYEKMQ (reference sequence). V lost 5 bases and J lost 12, with 26 bases in between. The CDR3 is made up of 16 amino acids. The CDR3: CASSDDGTFMGFRQFF. The CDR3, as DNA: TGTGCCAGCAGCGACGACGGGACATTTATGGGATTTCGGCAGTTCTTC.

The rearrangement uses TRBV2 and TRBJ1-5; D perhaps matches TRBD1 (6 bases). The ends were cut back, 2 bases at V and 5 bases at J, with 10 bases in the middle. CDR1 and CDR2 from the germline V gene are SNHLY and FYNNEI. This CDR3 comprises 14 residues. The CDR3 loop reads CASSEQTGYQPQHF. In DNA, the CDR3 is TGTGCCAGCAGTGAACAGACAGGTTATCAGCCCCAGCATTTT.

This clone was counted many times. The V call is TRBV28, the J call TRBJ2-1, with TRBD2 identical over 12 bases. Germline trimming cut 1 base from V and 5 bases from J; bases unmatched to any gene: 3. Germline CDR1 and CDR2: MDHEN and SYDVKM. The CDR3 has 16 amino acids. The chain's CDR3 is CASSLFGLAGNNEQFF. The CDR3 bases are TGTGCCAGCAGTTTATTCGGACTAGCGGGAAACAATGAGCAGTTCTTC.

The chain recombines TRBV2 with TRBJ2-7; 8 positions agree with TRBD1. Germline values: CDR1 SNHLY, CDR2 FYNNEI. The ends lost 2 bases at V and 4 bases at J; junction bases unmatched: 4. This CDR3 spans 14 amino acids. This chain's CDR3 is CASSENRGRYEQYF. The CDR3 DNA reads TGTGCCAGCAGTGAAAACAGGGGGAGATACGAGCAGTACTTC.

The table lists this clone with a count of one. The genes are TRBV6-5 and TRBJ1-2, with D perhaps TRBD1 (5 bases). Between the trimmed V and J ends, which lost 4 bases and 8 bases, there was a span of 14 bases. CDR3 length: 13 residues. Germline-derived CDR1 and CDR2 are MNHEY and SVGAGI. CDR3 nucleotide sequence: TGTGCCAGCAGTTCAGGGCCCGAATGGGGCTACACCTTC. It translates to CASSSGPEWGYTF.

V usage is TRBV6-6 and J usage is TRBJ2-2; 10 nucleotides line up with TRBD2. With V trimmed by 5 bases and J by 2 bases, 2 bases remained unmatched. Germline assignment: CDR1 MNHNY and CDR2 SVGAGI (reference sequence). This CDR3 region has 15 residues. The CDR3 DNA is TGTGCCAGCAGTGGACTAGCGGTTAACACCGGGGAGCTGTTTTTT. It encodes CASSGLAVNTGELFF.

This clone was picked up one time. The rearrangement uses TRBV9 and TRBJ1-2; TRBD1 might be the D (6 bases). Germline values: CDR1 SGDLS, CDR2 YYNGEE. The length of the CDR3 is 15 residues. Trimming removed 1 base from V and 7 bases from J, with 17 bases in between. Here the CDR3 DNA reads TGTGCCAGCAGCGTAATGGGGGCCCTAGGCGTTGGCTACACCTTC. Residues: CASSVMGALGVGYTF.